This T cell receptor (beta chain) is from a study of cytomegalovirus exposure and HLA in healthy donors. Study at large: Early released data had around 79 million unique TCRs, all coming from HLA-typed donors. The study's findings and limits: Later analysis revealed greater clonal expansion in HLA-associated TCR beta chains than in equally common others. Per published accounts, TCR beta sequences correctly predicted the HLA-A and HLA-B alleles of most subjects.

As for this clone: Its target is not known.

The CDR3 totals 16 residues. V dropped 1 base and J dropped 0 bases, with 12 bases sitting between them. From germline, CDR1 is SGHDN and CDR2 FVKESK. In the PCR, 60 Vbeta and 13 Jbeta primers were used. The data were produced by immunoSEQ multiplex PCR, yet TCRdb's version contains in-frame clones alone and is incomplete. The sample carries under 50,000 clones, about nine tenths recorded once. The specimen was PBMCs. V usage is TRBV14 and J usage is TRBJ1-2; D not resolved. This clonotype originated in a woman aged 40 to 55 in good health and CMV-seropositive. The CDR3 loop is CASSQVGGRPNYGYTF. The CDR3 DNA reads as TGTGCCAGCAGCCAAGTTGGAGGCAGACCTAACTATGGCTACACCTTC.